This TCR beta chain emerged from a study of T-cell reconstitution after alpha-beta-depleted transplantation in children. Trimming shortened V by 5 bases and J by 2 bases, and 14 bases separated the two germline ends. The germline V gene has CDR1 SGHTA and CDR2 FQGNSA. This CDR3 comprises 15 residues. This clonotype was detected many times. For TCRbeta, the library was prepared with unique molecular identifiers. One entry per CDR3 protein results from TCRdb running MiXCR on the PCR reads. Among about 610,000 distinct CDR3 sequences listed, 10% to 13% were seen once. This sequence joins TRBV7-2 and TRBJ2-3; unclear D gene. The origin of this receptor is a human donor who donated a stem cell graft to a child with acute myeloid leukemia. Source: PBMCs from the stem cell graft donor, taken from the stem cell graft. The CDR3 nucleotides are TGTGCCAGCAGCCCCCAGCTATCTAACACAGATACGCAGTATTTT. Encoded protein: CASSPQLSNTDTQYF.